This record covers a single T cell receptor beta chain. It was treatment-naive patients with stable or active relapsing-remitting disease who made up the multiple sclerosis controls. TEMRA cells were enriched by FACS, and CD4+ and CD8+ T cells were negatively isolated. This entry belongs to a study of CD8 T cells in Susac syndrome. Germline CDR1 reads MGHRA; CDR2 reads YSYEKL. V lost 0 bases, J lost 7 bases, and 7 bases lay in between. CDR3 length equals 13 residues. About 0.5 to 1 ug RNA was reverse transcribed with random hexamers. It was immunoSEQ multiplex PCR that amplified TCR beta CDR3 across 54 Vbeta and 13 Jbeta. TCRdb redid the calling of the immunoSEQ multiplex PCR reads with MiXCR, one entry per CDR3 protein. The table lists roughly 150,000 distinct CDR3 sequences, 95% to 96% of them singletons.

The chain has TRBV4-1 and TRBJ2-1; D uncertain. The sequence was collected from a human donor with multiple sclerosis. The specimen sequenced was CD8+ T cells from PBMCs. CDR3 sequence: CASSQDFPNEQFF. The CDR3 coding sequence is TGCGCCAGCAGCCAAGATTTCCCAAATGAGCAGTTCTTC.